The present entry profiles one T cell receptor beta chain with its context. This record belongs to a study of T cell responses to AZD1222 COVID-19 vaccine. Method: immunoSEQ multiplex PCR; TCRdb's copy keeps in-frame clones and lacks some. Of 95,000 to 100,000 clones in the sample, over 75% were seen once. The germline V gene encodes CDR1 KGHSH and CDR2 LQKENI. Trimming left V 1 base short and J 6 bases short, with 9 bases between. The CDR3 has 14 residues. The starting material was peripheral blood, obtained on day 0 of AZD1222 vaccination. The rearrangement links TRBV18 to TRBJ2-2; D gene unclear. The clonotype originates from an adult in good health. CDR3 protein: CASSPLSGSGELFF. The CDR3 region has the DNA TGTGCCAGCTCACCACTGAGTGGCTCCGGGGAGCTGTTTTTT.